Each of the 24 T cell receptor beta chains below was sequenced from the same sample in a study of control samples from healthy donors and cancer patients. The table came from immunoSEQ multiplex PCR; TCRdb's copy has only in-frame clones and leaves some out. The repertoire consists of fewer than 200,000 clones, with around nine tenths occurring once and the leading ten covering nearly 5%. The sequenced sample was blood. The receptors were sampled from a woman in her 30s in good health.

This clone occurred once. This chain joins TRBV20-1 and TRBJ1-5; D is unclear. The CDR3 spans 12 residues. The V end was cut by 3 bases, the J end by 6 bases, with 9 bases between. The germline V gene encodes CDR1 DFQATT and CDR2 SNEGSKA (reference sequence). CDR3 amino acids: CSASASGQPQHF. The CDR3 region has the DNA TGCAGTGCTAGTGCAAGTGGTCAGCCCCAGCATTTT.

The rearrangement links TRBV5-4 to TRBJ2-2; 9 positions match TRBD1. CDR3 size: 17 residues. Germline values: CDR1 SGHNT, CDR2 YYREEE (reference sequence). V shed 4 bases and J 3 bases; nucleotides not matched to a gene: 10. The CDR3 loop reads CASSPQGTGTHTGELFF. The CDR3 DNA is TGTGCCAGCAGCCCCCAAGGGACAGGGACGCACACCGGGGAGCTGTTTTTT. The entire variable domain, with the rest obtained from reference TRBV5-4 and TRBJ2-2, is as follows: ETGVTQSPTHLIKTRGQQVTLRCSSQSGHNTVSWYQQALGQGPQFIFQYYREEENGRGNFPPRFSGLQFPNYSSELNVNALELDDSALYLCASSPQGTGTHTGELFFGEGSRLTVL.

The V and J genes are TRBV7-9 and TRBJ1-4; D may be TRBD1 (5 bases). Germline loops: CDR1 SEHNR, CDR2 FQNEAQ (reference sequence). The CDR3 spans 14 residues. With 3 bases removed from V and 8 bases from J, the gap between germline ends came to 13 bases. The CDR3 nucleotides are TGTGCCAGCAGCTTGGTAGGGGTAGGAGAAAAACTGTTTTTT. It yields the protein CASSLVGVGEKLFF.

The V call is TRBV19, the J call TRBJ2-4; D gene unclear. The CDR3 loop spans 15 amino acids. V lost 8 bases and J lost 2, with 16 bases in between. Germline V CDR1 and CDR2: LNHDA, SQIVND (reference sequence). The CDR3 protein is CASSMDATPKNIQYF. The CDR3 DNA sequence: TGTGCCAGTTCCATGGACGCTACCCCCAAAAACATTCAGTACTTC. Full variable domain (missing parts from reference TRBV19 and TRBJ2-4): DGGITQSPKYLFRKEGQNVTLSCEQNLNHDAMYWYRQDPGQGLRLIYYSQIVNDFQKGDIAEGYSVSREKKESFPLTVTSAQKNPTAFYLCASSMDATPKNIQYFGAGTRLSVL.

V is TRBV5-4 and J is TRBJ1-3; TRBD1 is a possible D gene (6 bases). V was shortened by 1 base and J by 3 bases, with 11 bases between the two germline ends. CDR3 length: 15 residues. Germline values: CDR1 SGHNT, CDR2 YYREEE (reference sequence). CDR3 amino acids: CASSLFGGIGNTIYF. DNA of the CDR3: TGTGCCAGCAGCTTGTTCGGGGGCATTGGAAACACCATATATTTT.

J is TRBJ1-1 and V is TRBV7-9, with a weak D call TRBD1 (5 bases). CDR3 length equals 15 residues. CDR1 and CDR2 (germline): SEHNR, FQNEAQ (reference sequence). Trimming shortened V by 5 bases and J by 0 bases, and 13 bases separated the two germline ends. CDR3 residues: CASSPGVGVNTEAFF. CDR3 sequence (DNA): TGTGCCAGCAGCCCGGGGGTTGGTGTGAACACTGAAGCTTTCTTT.

This chain uses TRBV29-1 with TRBJ1-3, with unresolved D. V was clipped by 3 bases and J by 1 base, with 10 bases between them. This CDR3 has 14 amino acids. From germline, CDR1 is SQVTM and CDR2 ANQGSEA. CDR3 bases: TGCAGCGTTGATACGGCAGGTTCTGGAAACACCATATATTTT. Amino acid sequence: CSVDTAGSGNTIYF.

The rearrangement links TRBV29-1 to TRBJ2-1, with D perhaps matching TRBD1 or TRBD2 (7 bases each). Trimming removed 6 bases at V and 7 bases at J, with 13 bases between. The CDR3 totals 12 residues. Germline CDR1 reads SQVTM; CDR2 reads ANQGSEA. CDR3 nucleotides: TGCAGCGTCTCCAGGGGGGGTAATGAGCAGTTCTTC. Translating gives CSVSRGGNEQFF.

V usage is TRBV28 and J usage is TRBJ2-7; D is tentatively TRBD1 or TRBD2 (5 bases each). CDR3 length equals 15 residues. From germline, CDR1 is MDHEN and CDR2 SYDVKM. Deletions cut 6 bases from V and 1 base from J, with 16 bases between. The CDR3 loop reads CASRPGAAFSYEQYF. In DNA, the CDR3 is TGTGCCAGCAGGCCCGGGGCCGCCTTTTCCTACGAGCAGTACTTC.

The chain is built from TRBV7-9 and TRBJ2-7; TRBD1 agrees at 8 bases. The trim removed 5 bases at V and 0 bases at J, leaving 9 bases unmatched. The CDR3 length is 16 residues. Germline V lookup: CDR1 SEHNR, CDR2 FQNEAQ (reference sequence). The CDR3 coding sequence is TGTGCCAGCAGCGAGGGGACAGGCGGTAGCTCCTACGAGCAGTACTTC. This encodes CASSEGTGGSSYEQYF.

This chain connects TRBV9 to TRBJ2-5; TRBD2 matches at 8 bases. This CDR3 region has 17 residues. V trimming: 0 bases; J trimming: 2 bases; junction bases outside the gene matches: 9. Germline V gives CDR1 SGDLS, CDR2 YYNGEE. The CDR3 reads CASSVVEWSGGQETQYF. The CDR3 bases are TGTGCCAGCAGCGTAGTAGAGTGGAGCGGGGGTCAAGAGACCCAGTACTTC.

V and J are TRBV24-1 and TRBJ1-2; a possible D gene is TRBD1 (5 bases). Per the germline V gene, CDR1 is KGHDR and CDR2 is SFDVKD. V lost 5 bases, J lost 1 base, and 13 bases lay in between. This CDR3 is 15 amino acids long. CDR3 sequence: CATSAQGGGNYGYTF. The CDR3 nucleotides read TGTGCCACCAGTGCCCAGGGTGGAGGTAACTATGGCTACACCTTC.

V and J are TRBV28 and TRBJ1-6, with D perhaps TRBD1 (6 bases). The CDR3 is 15 residues long. CDR1 MDHEN and CDR2 SYDVKM come from the germline V gene. V lost 7 bases, J lost 2 bases, and 12 bases lay in between. CDR3 sequence: CASTMGGTYNSPLHF. In DNA, the CDR3 is TGTGCCAGCACCATGGGGGGCACCTATAATTCACCCCTCCACTTT. Looking up the rest from reference TRBV28 and TRBJ1-6 gives the full variable domain: DVKVTQSSRYLVKRTGEKVFLECVQDMDHENMFWYRQDPGLGLRLIYFSYDVKMKEKGDIPEGYSVSREKKERFSLILESASTNQTSMYLCASTMGGTYNSPLHFGNGTRLTVT.

This clone showed up just once. The J gene is TRBJ2-5, the V gene TRBV19; the D gene could be TRBD1 or TRBD2 (5 bases each). This CDR3 has 17 residues. The germline CDR1 and CDR2 sequences are LNHDA and SQIVND (reference sequence). The V and J ends lost 5 bases and 3 bases respectively, with 22 bases between them. The DNA of the CDR3 is TGTGCCAGTAGTTCTCGCACGGGGACCGATTCTAAAGAGACCCAGTACTTC. This gives the protein CASSSRTGTDSKETQYF. Supplemented by reference TRBV19 and TRBJ2-5, the full variable domain reads DGGITQSPKYLFRKEGQNVTLSCEQNLNHDAMYWYRQDPGQGLRLIYYSQIVNDFQKGDIAEGYSVSREKKESFPLTVTSAQKNPTAFYLCASSSRTGTDSKETQYFGPGTRLLVL.

The rearrangement links TRBV4-1 to TRBJ1-6, with D tentatively TRBD1 (6 bases). From germline, CDR1 is MGHRA and CDR2 YSYEKL. The CDR3 consists of 14 residues. V dropped 5 bases and J dropped 10 bases, with 15 bases sitting between them. CDR3 in amino acids: CASSFKQGGSPLHF. The CDR3 nucleotides are TGCGCCAGCAGCTTTAAACAGGGTGGATCACCCCTCCACTTT.

This clone was seen more than once but under ten times. The V and J genes are TRBV25-1 and TRBJ1-3, with D possibly matching TRBD1 (5 bases). The CDR3 is made up of 14 amino acids. With 4 bases removed from V and 1 base from J, the gap between germline ends came to 8 bases. Per the germline V gene, CDR1 is MGHDK and CDR2 is SYGVNS. Written as DNA, the CDR3 is TGTGCCAGCAGTGTAGGGACTTCTGGAAACACCATATATTTT. Its translation is CASSVGTSGNTIYF. Full variable domain (missing parts from reference TRBV25-1 and TRBJ1-3): EADIYQTPRYLVIGTGKKITLECSQTMGHDKMYWYQQDPGMELHLIHYSYGVNSTEKGDLSSESTVSRIRTEHFPLTLESARPSHTSQYLCASSVGTSGNTIYFGEGSWLTVV.

The V call is TRBV29-1, the J call TRBJ2-2; possible D gene TRBD2, 5 bases. The germline V gene encodes CDR1 SQVTM and CDR2 ANQGSEA. The CDR3 has 14 amino acids. V lost 2 bases and J lost 1, with 8 bases in between. In DNA, the CDR3 is TGCAGCGTTGAAACGGGGAAGAACACCGGGGAGCTGTTTTTT. Protein sequence: CSVETGKNTGELFF.

V gene TRBV29-1 combines with J gene TRBJ2-7, with D perhaps being TRBD1 or TRBD2 (5 bases each). V was trimmed by 5 bases and J by 4 bases, leaving 12 bases between them. The CDR3 runs to 12 residues. CDR1 is SQVTM and CDR2 is ANQGSEA in the germline V gene. The CDR3 here is CSVSGDAYEQYF. The CDR3 region has the DNA TGCAGCGTTTCTGGGGACGCATACGAGCAGTACTTC.

This rearrangement joins TRBV20-1 to TRBJ2-1; TRBD1 is a possible D gene (6 bases). Germline V gene lookup returns CDR1 DFQATT and CDR2 SNEGSKA (reference sequence). The CDR3 has 13 residues. V dropped 3 bases and J dropped 7 bases, with 13 bases sitting between them. CDR3 residues: CSASRNTGNEQFF. CDR3 coding DNA: TGCAGTGCTAGTAGGAACACAGGGAATGAGCAGTTCTTC.

The chain links TRBV9 to TRBJ1-2, with 7 bases lining up with TRBD1. Germline-derived CDR1 and CDR2 are SGDLS and YYNGEE. The CDR3 totals 15 residues. V shed 4 bases, J shed 0 bases, and the junction held 6 bases outside the gene matches. CDR3 protein: CASSSGDSPNYGYTF. CDR3 DNA: TGTGCCAGCAGCTCCGGGGACAGTCCTAACTATGGCTACACCTTC.

The chain combines TRBV2 with TRBJ2-5, with D unclear. The V end lost 8 bases, the J end lost 7 bases, and 8 bases lay between the germline ends. CDR1 and CDR2 from the germline V gene are SNHLY and FYNNEI. This CDR3 is 10 amino acids long. This CDR3 is CASARATQYF. The DNA for the CDR3 is TGTGCCAGCGCCCGGGCGACCCAGTACTTC.

J is TRBJ2-2 and V is TRBV12-5; a possible D gene is TRBD1 (5 bases). This CDR3 has 16 amino acids. V gave up 2 bases and J gave up 3 bases, with 13 bases separating them. The germline V gene encodes CDR1 LGHNT and CDR2 FRNRAP. In nucleotides, the CDR3 is TGTGCTAGTGGTTTGTCGTCGCCAGGGTACACCGGGGAGCTGTTTTTT. This encodes CASGLSSPGYTGELFF.

This chain links TRBV6-5 with TRBJ1-5; D not certain. V dropped 6 bases and J dropped 0 bases, with 12 bases sitting between them. The CDR3 extends over 15 amino acids. CDR1 MNHEY and CDR2 SVGAGI come from the germline V gene. The CDR3 DNA sequence: TGTGCCAGCAGCAAAGGACGGAATAGCAATCAGCCCCAGCATTTT. Amino acid sequence: CASSKGRNSNQPQHF.

The J gene is TRBJ2-2, the V gene TRBV10-3, with D perhaps given as TRBD1 or TRBD2 (5 bases each). Looked up from germline, CDR1 is ENHRY and CDR2 is SYGVKD. There are 15 residues in the CDR3. V was trimmed by 8 bases and J by 7 bases, leaving 20 bases between them. CDR3 bases: TGTGCCATCCCCCAAGGAGCCGAGAGGGGCGGGGAGCTGTTTTTT. Its protein is CAIPQGAERGGELFF.